Sequencing of this T cell receptor beta chain was carried out in a study of response to subunit inactivated influenza vaccine. Each CDR3 protein is one row after TCRdb ran MiXCR on the RT-PCR reads. Of around 170,000 distinct CDR3 sequences listed, approximately 11% were seen once; the top ten hold approximately 35%. The source material was CD8+ T cells sorted from PBMCs, sampled about 24 months after vaccination. The TCR sequence derives from a man aged 50-75 years who received an inactivated influenza vaccine.

The CDR3 here is CSVAGSYTDTQYF. The CDR3 DNA reads TGCAGCGTTGCCGGGTCCTACACAGATACGCAGTATTTT. The chain recombines TRBV29-1 with TRBJ2-3; D gene unclear. Germline CDR1 is SQVTM and CDR2 is ANQGSEA. The V end lost 4 bases, the J end lost 2 bases, and 10 bases lay between the germline ends. This CDR3 comprises 13 residues.